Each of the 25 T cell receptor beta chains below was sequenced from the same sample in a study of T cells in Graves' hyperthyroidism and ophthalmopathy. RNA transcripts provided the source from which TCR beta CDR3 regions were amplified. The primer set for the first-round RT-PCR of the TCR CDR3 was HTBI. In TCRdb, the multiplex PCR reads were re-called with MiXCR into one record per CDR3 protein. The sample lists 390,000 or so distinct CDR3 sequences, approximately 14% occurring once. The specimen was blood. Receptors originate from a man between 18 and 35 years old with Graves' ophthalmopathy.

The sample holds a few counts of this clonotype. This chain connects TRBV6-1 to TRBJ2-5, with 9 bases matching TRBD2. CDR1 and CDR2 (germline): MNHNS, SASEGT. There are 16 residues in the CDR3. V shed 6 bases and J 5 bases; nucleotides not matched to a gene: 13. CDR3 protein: CASSPLRGGAGETQYF. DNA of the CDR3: TGTGCCAGCAGCCCCCTCCGCGGGGGGGCCGGGGAGACCCAGTACTTC.

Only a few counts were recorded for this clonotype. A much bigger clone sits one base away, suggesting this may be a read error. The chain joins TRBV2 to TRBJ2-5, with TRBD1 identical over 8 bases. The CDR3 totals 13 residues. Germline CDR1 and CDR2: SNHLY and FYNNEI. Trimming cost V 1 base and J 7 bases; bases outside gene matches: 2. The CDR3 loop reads CASSEGTGMTQYF. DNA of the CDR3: TGTGCCAGCAGTGAAGGGACAGGGATGACCCAGTACTTC.

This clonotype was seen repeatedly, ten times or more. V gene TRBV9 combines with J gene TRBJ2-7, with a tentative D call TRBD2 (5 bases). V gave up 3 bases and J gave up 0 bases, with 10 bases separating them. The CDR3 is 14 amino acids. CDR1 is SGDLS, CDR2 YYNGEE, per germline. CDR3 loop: CASSEEGSSYEQYF. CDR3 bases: TGTGCCAGCAGCGAAGAGGGCTCCTCCTACGAGCAGTACTTC.

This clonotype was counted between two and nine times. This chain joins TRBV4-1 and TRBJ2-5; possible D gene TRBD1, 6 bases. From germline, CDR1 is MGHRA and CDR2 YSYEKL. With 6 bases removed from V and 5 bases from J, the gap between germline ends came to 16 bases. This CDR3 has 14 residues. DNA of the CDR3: TGCGCCAGCAGGGGGGCAGGGTGGATGGAGACCCAGTACTTC. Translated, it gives CASRGAGWMETQYF.

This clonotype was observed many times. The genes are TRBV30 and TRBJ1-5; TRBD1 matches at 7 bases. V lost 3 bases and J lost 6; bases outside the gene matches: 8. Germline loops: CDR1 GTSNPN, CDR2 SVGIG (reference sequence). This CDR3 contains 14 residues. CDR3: CAWRGQGVTQPQHF. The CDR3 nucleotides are TGTGCCTGGAGAGGCCAGGGGGTTACTCAGCCCCAGCATTTT.

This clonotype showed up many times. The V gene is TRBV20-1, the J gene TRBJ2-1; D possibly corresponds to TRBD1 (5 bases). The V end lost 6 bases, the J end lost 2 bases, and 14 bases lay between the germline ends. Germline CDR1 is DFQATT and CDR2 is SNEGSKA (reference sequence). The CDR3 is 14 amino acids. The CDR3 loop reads CSAPRADTYNEQFF. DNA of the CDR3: TGCAGTGCACCTCGGGCGGACACCTACAATGAGCAGTTCTTC.

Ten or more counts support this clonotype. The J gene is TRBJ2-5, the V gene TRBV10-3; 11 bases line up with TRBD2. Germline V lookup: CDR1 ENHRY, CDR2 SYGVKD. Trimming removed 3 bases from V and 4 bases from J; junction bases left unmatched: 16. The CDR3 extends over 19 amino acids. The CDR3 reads CAISDTARLAGLPGETQYF. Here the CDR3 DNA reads TGTGCCATCAGTGATACAGCTCGACTAGCGGGATTGCCCGGAGAGACCCAGTACTTC.

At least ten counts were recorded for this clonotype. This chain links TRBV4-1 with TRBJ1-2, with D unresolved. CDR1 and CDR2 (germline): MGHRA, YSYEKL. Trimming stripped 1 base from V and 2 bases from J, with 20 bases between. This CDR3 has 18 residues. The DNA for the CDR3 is TGCGCCAGCAGCCAAGGGGCACCCCGGCGGCGTTTGAACTATGGCTACACCTTC. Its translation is CASSQGAPRRRLNYGYTF.

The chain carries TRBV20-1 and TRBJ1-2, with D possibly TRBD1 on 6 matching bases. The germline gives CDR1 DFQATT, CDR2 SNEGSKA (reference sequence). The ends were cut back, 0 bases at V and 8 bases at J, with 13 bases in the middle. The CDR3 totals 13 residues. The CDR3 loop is CSARDPYREGYTF. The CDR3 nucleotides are TGCAGTGCTAGAGATCCCTACAGGGAGGGCTACACCTTC.

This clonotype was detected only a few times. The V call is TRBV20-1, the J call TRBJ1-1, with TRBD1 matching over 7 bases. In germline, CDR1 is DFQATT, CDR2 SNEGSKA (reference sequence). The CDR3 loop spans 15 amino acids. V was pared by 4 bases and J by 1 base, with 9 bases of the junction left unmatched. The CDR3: CSATDRVRRNTEAFF. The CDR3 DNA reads TGCAGTGCTACCGACAGGGTGAGGAGGAACACTGAAGCTTTCTTT.

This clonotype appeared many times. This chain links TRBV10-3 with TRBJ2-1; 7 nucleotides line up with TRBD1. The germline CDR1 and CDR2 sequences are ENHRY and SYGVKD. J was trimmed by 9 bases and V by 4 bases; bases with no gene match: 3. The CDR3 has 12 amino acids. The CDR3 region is CAISGQGTEQFF. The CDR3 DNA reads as TGTGCCATCAGTGGACAGGGAACTGAGCAGTTCTTC.

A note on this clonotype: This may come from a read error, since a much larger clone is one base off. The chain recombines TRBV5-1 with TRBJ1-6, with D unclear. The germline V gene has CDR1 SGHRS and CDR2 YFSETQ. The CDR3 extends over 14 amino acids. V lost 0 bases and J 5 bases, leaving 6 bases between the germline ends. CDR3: CASSLVQDNSPLHF. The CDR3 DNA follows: TGCGCCAGCAGCTTGGTTCAGGATAATTCACCCCTCCACTTT. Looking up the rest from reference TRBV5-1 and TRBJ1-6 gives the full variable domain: KAGVTQTPRYLIKTRGQQVTLSCSPISGHRSVSWYQQTPGQGLQFLFEYFSETQRNKGNFPGRFSGRQFSNSRSEMNVSTLELGDSALYLCASSLVQDNSPLHFGNGTRLTVT.

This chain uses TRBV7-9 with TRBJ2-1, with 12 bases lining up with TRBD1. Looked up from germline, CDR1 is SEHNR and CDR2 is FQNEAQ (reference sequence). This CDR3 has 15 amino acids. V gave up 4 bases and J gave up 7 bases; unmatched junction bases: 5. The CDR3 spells CASSSGTGGLNEQFF. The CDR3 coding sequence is TGTGCCAGCAGCTCTGGGACAGGGGGCTTGAATGAGCAGTTCTTC.

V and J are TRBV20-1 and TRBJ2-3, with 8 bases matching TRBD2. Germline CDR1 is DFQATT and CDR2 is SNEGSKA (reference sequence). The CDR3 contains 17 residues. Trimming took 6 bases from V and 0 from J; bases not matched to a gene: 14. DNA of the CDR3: TGCAGTGCCCATTCCTACCGTAGCGGGGCTAGCACAGATACGCAGTATTTT. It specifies CSAHSYRSGASTDTQYF.

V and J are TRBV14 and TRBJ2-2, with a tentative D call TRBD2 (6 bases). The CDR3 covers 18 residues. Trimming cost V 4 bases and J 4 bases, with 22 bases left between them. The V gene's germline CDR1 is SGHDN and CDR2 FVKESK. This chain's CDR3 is CASSPSRSGTVVTGELFF. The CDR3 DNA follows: TGTGCCAGCAGCCCGAGTAGGTCGGGGACTGTAGTCACCGGGGAGCTGTTTTTT.

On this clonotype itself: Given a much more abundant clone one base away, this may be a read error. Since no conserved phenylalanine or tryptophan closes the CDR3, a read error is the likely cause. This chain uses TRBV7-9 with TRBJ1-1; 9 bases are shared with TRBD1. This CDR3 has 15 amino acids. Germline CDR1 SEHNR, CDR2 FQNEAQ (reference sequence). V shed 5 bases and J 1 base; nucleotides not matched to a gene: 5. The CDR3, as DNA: TGTGCCAGCAGCCAAACGGGACAGGGGAACACTGAAGCTTTCCTT. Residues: CASSQTGQGNTEAFL.

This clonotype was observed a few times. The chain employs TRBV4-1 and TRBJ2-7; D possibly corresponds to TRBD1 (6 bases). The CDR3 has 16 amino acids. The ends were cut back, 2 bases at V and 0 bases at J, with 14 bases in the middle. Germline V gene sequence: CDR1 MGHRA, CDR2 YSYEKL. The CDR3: CASSQSGDKSSYEQYF. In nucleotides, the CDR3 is TGCGCCAGCAGCCAAAGTGGGGACAAGAGCTCCTACGAGCAGTACTTC.

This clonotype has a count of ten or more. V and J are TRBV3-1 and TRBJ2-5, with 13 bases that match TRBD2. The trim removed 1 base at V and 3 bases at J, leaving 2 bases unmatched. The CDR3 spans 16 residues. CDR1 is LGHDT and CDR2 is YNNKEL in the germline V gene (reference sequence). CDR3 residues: CASSQGLAGGKETQYF. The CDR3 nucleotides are TGTGCCAGCAGCCAAGGACTAGCGGGGGGCAAAGAGACCCAGTACTTC.

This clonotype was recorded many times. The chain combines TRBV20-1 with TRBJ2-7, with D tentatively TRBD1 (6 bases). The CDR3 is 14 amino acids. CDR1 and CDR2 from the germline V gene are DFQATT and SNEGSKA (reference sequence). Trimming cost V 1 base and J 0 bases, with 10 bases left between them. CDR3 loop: CSARGDTSSYEQYF. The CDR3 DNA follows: TGCAGTGCTAGAGGGGACACGAGCTCCTACGAGCAGTACTTC.

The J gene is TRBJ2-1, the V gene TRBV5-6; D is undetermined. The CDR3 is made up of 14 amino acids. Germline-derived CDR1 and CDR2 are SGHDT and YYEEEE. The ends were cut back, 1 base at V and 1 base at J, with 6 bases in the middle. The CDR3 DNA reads TGTGCCAGCAGCTTGCTGGAGTCCTACAATGAGCAGTTCTTC. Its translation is CASSLLESYNEQFF.

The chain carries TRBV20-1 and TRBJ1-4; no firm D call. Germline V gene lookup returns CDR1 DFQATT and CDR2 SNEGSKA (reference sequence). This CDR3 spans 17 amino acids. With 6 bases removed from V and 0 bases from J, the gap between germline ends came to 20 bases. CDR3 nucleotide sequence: TGCAGTGCCCTTGACCGAGTGGGGTATGCAACTAATGAAAAACTGTTTTTT. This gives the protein CSALDRVGYATNEKLFF.

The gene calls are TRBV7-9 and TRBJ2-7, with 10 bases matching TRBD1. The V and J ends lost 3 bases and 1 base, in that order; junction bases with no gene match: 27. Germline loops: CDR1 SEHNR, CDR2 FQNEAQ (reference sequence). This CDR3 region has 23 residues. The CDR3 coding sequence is TGTGCCAGCAGCTTCTCTCAAATCGGACAGGGGGATGAAGAGCTTAGGATTTCCTACGAGCAGTACTTC. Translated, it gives CASSFSQIGQGDEELRISYEQYF.

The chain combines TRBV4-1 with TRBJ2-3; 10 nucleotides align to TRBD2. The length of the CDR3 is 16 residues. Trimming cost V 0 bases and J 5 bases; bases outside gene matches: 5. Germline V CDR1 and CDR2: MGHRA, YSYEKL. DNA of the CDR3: TGCGCCAGCAGCCAAGATGGGCTAGCGGGAGAAGATACGCAGTATTTT. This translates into CASSQDGLAGEDTQYF.

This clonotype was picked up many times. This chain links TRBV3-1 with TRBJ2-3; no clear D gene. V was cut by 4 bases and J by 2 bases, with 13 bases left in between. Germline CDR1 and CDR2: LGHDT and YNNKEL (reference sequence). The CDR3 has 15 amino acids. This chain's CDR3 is CASSPYGPYTDTQYF. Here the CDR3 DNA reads TGTGCCAGCAGCCCTTACGGGCCATACACAGATACGCAGTATTTT.

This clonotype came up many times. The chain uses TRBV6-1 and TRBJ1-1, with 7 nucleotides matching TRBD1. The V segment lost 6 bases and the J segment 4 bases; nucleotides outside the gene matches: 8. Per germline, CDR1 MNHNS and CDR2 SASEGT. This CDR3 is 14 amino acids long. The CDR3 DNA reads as TGTGCCAGCAGAGAGAACAGGGGCGGCACTGAAGCTTTCTTT. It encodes CASRENRGGTEAFF.